The 15 T cell receptor beta chains listed next were all sequenced from one sample in a study of CD8+CD57+ T cells in acquired aplastic anemia. Previously, flow cytometry had revealed CD8+CD57+ cell expansion in the patients chosen for sequencing. Profiling of TCR beta VDJ combinations and CDR3 sequences used genomic DNA as template. TCRdb re-analysed the reads in MiXCR, keeping a single row per CDR3 protein. This repertoire shows some 170,000 distinct CDR3 sequences, about two thirds found once; its top ten account for 35% to 50%. Input material: sorted CD4+, CD8+, or CD8+CD57+ T cells (not recorded which) from PBMCs. All receptors come from a human donor with aplastic anemia.

This chain uses TRBV6-9 with TRBJ1-1; possibly TRBD1 for D (6 bases). This CDR3 is 12 amino acids long. The V gene's germline CDR1 is MNHGY and CDR2 SVAAGI. V was clipped by 8 bases and J by 4 bases, with 11 bases between them. As DNA, the CDR3 is TGTGCCAGCGGAGGACAGTTCACTGAAGCTTTCTTT. Its protein is CASGGQFTEAFF.

The V gene is TRBV2, the J gene TRBJ2-1, with D possibly being TRBD1 (5 bases). The V end was cut by 1 base, the J end by 10 bases, with 8 bases between. CDR3 length: 12 amino acids. The germline CDR1 and CDR2 sequences are SNHLY and FYNNEI. The CDR3 coding sequence is TGTGCCAGCAGTGAAGGTAGGGGCGAGCAGTTCTTC. Protein: CASSEGRGEQFF. Complete variable domain (other parts from reference TRBV2 and TRBJ2-1): EPEVTQTPSHQVTQMGQEVILRCVPISNHLYFYWYRQILGQKVEFLVSFYNNEISEKSEIFDDQFSVERPDGSNFTLKIRSTKLEDSAMYFCASSEGRGEQFFGPGTRLTVL.

The chain has TRBV10-3 and TRBJ2-3, with 7 positions matching TRBD1. The germline V gene has CDR1 ENHRY and CDR2 SYGVKD. The trim removed 4 bases at V and 2 bases at J, leaving 9 bases unmatched. The CDR3 runs 16 residues. The CDR3 DNA reads TGTGCCATCAGTGTCCGGGACAGAATTTCCACAGATACGCAGTATTTT. This sequence encodes CAISVRDRISTDTQYF.

This clonotype was seen ten or more times. The V call is TRBV7-3, the J call TRBJ2-5, with 10 bases lining up with TRBD2. V shed 5 bases and J 3 bases; nucleotides not matched to a gene: 6. The length of the CDR3 is 15 residues. Per germline, CDR1 SGHTA and CDR2 FQGTGA. The CDR3 DNA reads TGTGCCAGCAGCACCACACTAGCGGGGAAAGAGACCCAGTACTTC. Translation: CASSTTLAGKETQYF.

The chain employs TRBV5-1 and TRBJ1-1; D is unclear. The germline CDR1 and CDR2 sequences are SGHRS and YFSETQ. Deletions cut 0 bases from V and 3 bases from J, with 12 bases between. The CDR3 runs to 15 residues. CDR3 protein: CASSLAPREDTEAFF. Written as DNA, the CDR3 is TGCGCCAGCAGCTTGGCTCCACGGGAAGACACTGAAGCTTTCTTT.

This clonotype was picked up one time. The chain carries TRBV7-8 and TRBJ2-7; D call uncertain. V lost 1 base to trimming and J lost 3 bases, with 10 bases between them. This CDR3 spans 14 amino acids. The germline V gene has CDR1 SGHVS and CDR2 FQNEAQ. The chain's CDR3 is CASSLDAVSYEQYF. CDR3 sequence (DNA): TGTGCCAGCAGCTTAGACGCGGTCAGCTACGAGCAGTACTTC.

This sequence joins TRBV19 and TRBJ1-1; D uncertain. CDR3 length equals 12 residues. V lost 6 bases to trimming and J lost 0 bases, with 5 bases between them. CDR1 is LNHDA and CDR2 is SQIVND in the germline V gene (reference sequence). Written as DNA, the CDR3 is TGTGCCAGTAGGGCTCTGAACACTGAAGCTTTCTTT. Its protein is CASRALNTEAFF.

The chain uses TRBV14 and TRBJ1-6, with a tentative D call TRBD1 (6 bases). V lost 8 bases to trimming and J lost 9 bases, with 11 bases between them. The CDR3 is 12 amino acids. Germline CDR1 SGHDN, CDR2 FVKESK. The CDR3 bases are TGTGCCAGCTCAGGGGTCGGTTCACCCCTCCACTTT. Translation: CASSGVGSPLHF. The full variable domain, with the rest looked up from reference TRBV14 and TRBJ1-6, is EAGVTQFPSHSVIEKGQTVTLRCDPISGHDNLYWYRRVMGKEIKFLLHFVKESKQDESGMPNNRFLAERTGGTYSTLKVQPAELEDSGVYFCASSGVGSPLHFGNGTRLTVT.

The V gene is TRBV6-4, the J gene TRBJ2-5, with 12 bases that match TRBD1. The CDR3 length is 15 residues. V shed 2 bases and J 9 bases; nucleotides not matched to a gene: 7. Germline V gene sequence: CDR1 MRHNA, CDR2 SNTAGT. CDR3 DNA sequence: TGTGCCAGCAGTGACGGGACAGGGGGCAATCAGCCCCAGTACTTC. The encoded protein is CASSDGTGGNQPQYF.

The rearrangement links TRBV6-4 to TRBJ1-2, with 8 bases lining up with TRBD1. Trimming cost V 2 bases and J 6 bases; bases outside gene matches: 5. The CDR3 runs to 14 residues. CDR1 is MRHNA and CDR2 is SNTAGT in the germline V gene. CDR3 sequence reads: CASSDGQGADGYTF. CDR3 bases: TGTGCCAGCAGTGACGGCCAGGGGGCTGATGGCTACACCTTC.

The J gene is TRBJ1-2, the V gene TRBV20-1, with D hard to call. The CDR3 is made up of 12 amino acids. CDR1 and CDR2 from the germline V gene are DFQATT and SNEGSKA (reference sequence). The ends were cut back, 6 bases at V and 8 bases at J, with 16 bases in the middle. The DNA of the CDR3 is TGCAGTGCCACCCCTCAGGCAGGAGGCTACACCTTC. This codes for CSATPQAGGYTF.

This clonotype was seen more than once but under ten times. V usage is TRBV15 and J usage is TRBJ1-2; D gene uncertain. The CDR3 is made up of 12 amino acids. V was trimmed by 0 bases and J by 5 bases, leaving 4 bases between them. The germline V gene encodes CDR1 LNHNV and CDR2 YYDKDF (reference sequence). This CDR3 is CATSREGYGYTF. CDR3 nucleotides: TGTGCCACCAGCAGAGAGGGTTATGGCTACACCTTC.

This clonotype was seen at least ten times. The J gene is TRBJ2-2, the V gene TRBV2, with D perhaps being TRBD1 or TRBD2 (5 bases each). Trimming pared 3 bases from V and 5 bases from J, leaving 13 bases between. There are 15 residues in the CDR3. CDR1 and CDR2 from the germline V gene are SNHLY and FYNNEI. CDR3 bases: TGTGCCAGCAGTGACCCCCGGGGCTCTACCGGGGAGCTGTTTTTT. Protein product: CASSDPRGSTGELFF.

V usage is TRBV2 and J usage is TRBJ1-1; TRBD1 might be the D (5 bases). The CDR3 is made up of 14 amino acids. Germline CDR1 is SNHLY and CDR2 is FYNNEI. Trimming shortened V by 4 bases and J by 5 bases, and 14 bases separated the two germline ends. The chain's CDR3 is CASSGDDMWTEAFF. Written as DNA, the CDR3 is TGTGCCAGCAGTGGGGACGATATGTGGACTGAAGCTTTCTTT. Looking up the rest from reference TRBV2 and TRBJ1-1 gives the full variable domain: EPEVTQTPSHQVTQMGQEVILRCVPISNHLYFYWYRQILGQKVEFLVSFYNNEISEKSEIFDDQFSVERPDGSNFTLKIRSTKLEDSAMYFCASSGDDMWTEAFFGQGTRLTVV.

This clonotype was recorded a few times. The V and J genes are TRBV7-2 and TRBJ2-2; D is uncertain. Germline V lookup: CDR1 SGHTA, CDR2 FQGNSA. The CDR3 is 11 residues long. The V end lost 4 bases, the J end lost 10 bases, and 7 bases lay between the germline ends. In nucleotides, the CDR3 is TGTGCCAGCAGCTCCTCCTTGGAGCTGTTTTTT. It encodes CASSSSLELFF.